This T cell receptor beta chain was recovered during a study of response to subunit inactivated influenza vaccine. This clonotype was counted at least ten times. Per the germline V gene, CDR1 is SGDLS and CDR2 is YYNGEE. The CDR3 loop spans 12 amino acids. V lost 4 bases, J lost 9 bases, and 11 bases lay in between. Via MiXCR, TCRdb re-called the RT-PCR reads, giving one row per CDR3 protein. The sample shows about 520,000 distinct CDR3 sequences, approximately 7.7% of them seen only once. This receptor was obtained from a man between 50 and 69 years old who received an inactivated influenza vaccine. Sample: PBMCs from blood, taken roughly 24 months after vaccination. V and J are TRBV9 and TRBJ2-1; either TRBD1 or TRBD2 may supply D (5 bases each). CDR3 amino acids: CASSSNGGEQFF. In DNA form, the CDR3 reads TGTGCCAGCAGCTCCAATGGGGGTGAGCAGTTCTTC.